This T cell receptor (beta chain) was obtained from a study of T cell responses to AZD1222 COVID-19 vaccine. Whole-study results and caveats: Regions 160-218 and 743-854 held dominance among vaccine-associated CD4 TCRs, which spanned spike. The study reported that nearly half of spike-specific TCRs target unmutated variant regions. Possibly, clonal diversity was underestimated; donors were largely white British and included more females. When two AZD1222 doses had been given, Spike-specific TCR breadth and depth rose.

Produced via immunoSEQ multiplex PCR; TCRdb's table is partial and in-frame only. The table lists under 150,000 clones, around 90% of them singletons. Details on this clone: Its antigen remains unknown.

In germline, CDR1 is MNHEY, CDR2 SVGAGI. This CDR3 is 13 amino acids long. V shed 7 bases and J shed 3 bases, with 12 bases lying between them. The chain links TRBV6-5 to TRBJ1-1; D gene uncertain. The origin of this receptor is an adult who received the AZD1222 COVID-19 vaccine. The source was peripheral blood, collected 28 days after the second AZD1222 dose. This chain's CDR3 is CASTNTGDTEAFF. For the CDR3, the DNA is TGTGCCAGCACCAACACCGGCGACACTGAAGCTTTCTTT.